These 16 T cell receptor beta chains came from one sample sequenced in a study of CD8+ T cells in alopecia areata. Sequencing relied on a cDNA template that was reverse transcribed from extracted RNA. Libraries were prepared by immunoSEQ multiplex PCR; TCRdb keeps only in-frame clonotypes and omits some of them. The repertoire holds 200,000 to 250,000 clones, around 62% seen once, with 0.45% in the top ten. Sequenced material: CD4+ T cells sorted from blood, taken at week 0. The receptors derive from a human donor with alopecia areata.

There are a few counts of this clone. A much larger clone sits a single nucleotide away, making a read error possible. The CDR3 region has the DNA TGTGCCAGCAGCTCGTACAATGAGCAGTTCTTC. It encodes CASSSYNEQFF. The chain employs TRBV5-4 and TRBJ2-1; D not resolved. CDR1 and CDR2 (germline): SGHNT, YYREEE (reference sequence). Trimming took off 3 bases at V and 4 bases at J, with 2 bases between the two ends. The CDR3 loop spans 11 amino acids.

This rearrangement joins TRBV30 to TRBJ1-1; no firm D call. The CDR3 length is 13 residues. The V gene lost 0 bases and the J gene lost 7 bases, with 12 bases spanning the gap. Germline V lookup: CDR1 GTSNPN, CDR2 SVGIG (reference sequence). The CDR3 DNA is TGTGCCTGGAGTGTATCGGCAGGTCTTGAAGCTTTCTTT. It codes for CAWSVSAGLEAFF.

This sequence joins TRBV30 and TRBJ1-2, with a possible D match to TRBD1 (6 bases). The CDR3 runs 12 residues. Deletions cut 1 base from V and 4 bases from J, with 7 bases between. Germline CDR1 reads GTSNPN; CDR2 reads SVGIG (reference sequence). This CDR3 reads CAWSGDIYGYTF. CDR3 sequence (DNA): TGTGCCTGGAGTGGGGACATCTATGGCTACACCTTC.

The genes are TRBV7-9 and TRBJ1-1, with D unresolved. Trimming cost V 5 bases and J 4 bases, with 11 bases left between them. CDR1 SEHNR and CDR2 FQNEAQ come from the germline V gene (reference sequence). The CDR3 sequence is 13 residues long. The DNA for the CDR3 is TGTGCCAGCAGCCCATCGACCGGCACTGAAGCTTTCTTT. It encodes CASSPSTGTEAFF.

Notes on this clone: The junction departs from germline at one end; a sequencing error may be responsible. This chain joins TRBV7-3 and TRBJ2-1, with D possibly matching TRBD2 (6 bases). Germline CDR1 and CDR2: SGHTA and FQGTGA. The CDR3 covers 14 residues. CDR3 in DNA: TGTGCCAGCAGCTTAACTGTCCCGTGGAGGGCCTCACTCTTC. Protein product: CASSLTVPWRASLF.

On this clone itself: The same CDR3 can be traced to other DNA sequences in this sample. V gene TRBV2 combines with J gene TRBJ2-3, with 7 bases aligning to TRBD2. Looked up from germline, CDR1 is SNHLY and CDR2 is FYNNEI. The CDR3 totals 13 residues. V dropped 11 bases and J dropped 0; count of bases not matched to a gene: 5. The CDR3 reads CARREGSTDTQYF. The CDR3 nucleotides read TGTGCCCGAAGGGAGGGCAGCACAGATACGCAGTATTTT.

V is TRBV7-9 and J is TRBJ1-1; D unclear. The ends were cut back, 5 bases at V and 5 bases at J, with 15 bases in the middle. Germline V gene sequence: CDR1 SEHNR, CDR2 FQNEAQ (reference sequence). The CDR3 contains 14 residues. CDR3 residues: CASSRSGLRTEAFF. CDR3 in DNA: TGTGCCAGCAGCCGGTCGGGCTTGAGAACTGAAGCTTTCTTT.

The CDR3: CASSRRTSGNTGELFF. The CDR3 bases are TGTGCCAGCAGCCGTCGGACTAGCGGTAACACCGGGGAGCTGTTTTTT. The chain combines TRBV7-9 with TRBJ2-2; 10 bases are shared with TRBD2. Trimming cost V 5 bases and J 2 bases; bases outside gene matches: 5. This CDR3 comprises 16 residues. Per the germline V gene, CDR1 is SEHNR and CDR2 is FQNEAQ (reference sequence).

Regarding this clone: This same CDR3 is encoded by further DNA sequences in the sample. V usage is TRBV29-1 and J usage is TRBJ1-4, with a possible D match to TRBD1 (6 bases). The V end was cut by 0 bases, the J end by 8 bases, with 7 bases between. The germline V gene has CDR1 SQVTM and CDR2 ANQGSEA. The CDR3 extends over 12 amino acids. The CDR3: CSVEEGGEKLFF. CDR3 sequence (DNA): TGCAGCGTTGAAGAAGGGGGGGAAAAACTGTTTTTT.

This clone was detected a few times. V usage is TRBV25-1 and J usage is TRBJ1-1, with 8 bases that match TRBD1. J was trimmed by 0 bases and V by 9 bases; bases with no gene match: 3. From germline, CDR1 is MGHDK and CDR2 SYGVNS. The CDR3 runs to 13 residues. The CDR3 is CARTGEMNTEAFF. As DNA, the CDR3 is TGTGCCAGGACAGGGGAGATGAACACTGAAGCTTTCTTT.

The chain recombines TRBV25-1 with TRBJ2-7; 9 bases match TRBD1. This CDR3 comprises 15 residues. V shed 3 bases, J shed 3 bases, and the junction held 6 bases outside the gene matches. Germline V gives CDR1 MGHDK, CDR2 SYGVNS. CDR3 residues: CASSDIGTGNYEQYF. The CDR3 DNA reads as TGTGCCAGCAGTGATATAGGGACAGGGAACTACGAGCAGTACTTC.

Worth noting for this clone: The same CDR3 can be traced to other DNA sequences in this sample. The rearrangement uses TRBV7-9 and TRBJ2-5; D uncertain. V shed 3 bases and J shed 2 bases, with 1 base lying between them. This CDR3 comprises 11 residues. CDR1 is SEHNR, CDR2 FQNEAQ, per germline (reference sequence). In DNA, the CDR3 is TGTGCCAGCAGCTTTCAAGAGACCCAGTACTTC. This translates into CASSFQETQYF.

This clone was found a few times. The V call is TRBV29-1, the J call TRBJ2-7; maybe TRBD1 (6 bases). The CDR3 consists of 13 residues. From germline, CDR1 is SQVTM and CDR2 ANQGSEA. Between the trimmed V and J ends, which lost 0 bases and 7 bases, there was a span of 13 bases. This CDR3 reads CSVEESRGGEQYF. The DNA of the CDR3 is TGCAGCGTTGAAGAGTCCAGGGGTGGTGAGCAGTACTTC.

This clone was observed a few times. J is TRBJ2-7 and V is TRBV30; weak D call: TRBD1 (7 bases). CDR1 is GTSNPN, CDR2 SVGIG, per germline (reference sequence). This CDR3 has 14 amino acids. Trimming took 4 bases from V and 5 from J, leaving 18 bases between them. CDR3 in amino acids: CAWTRQGGFHEQYF. CDR3 in DNA: TGTGCCTGGACCCGACAGGGAGGATTCCACGAGCAGTACTTC. The whole variable domain, remainder taken from reference TRBV30 and TRBJ2-7, is SQTIHQWPATLVQPVGSPLSLECTVEGTSNPNLYWYRQAAGRGLQLLFYSVGIGQISSEVPQNLSASRPQDRQFILSSKKLLLSDSGFYLCAWTRQGGFHEQYFGPGTRLTVT.

This clone has a handful of counts. The CDR3 DNA follows: TGTGCCAGACAGGGCCCTAATGAAAAACTGTTTTTT. It codes for CARQGPNEKLFF. This sequence joins TRBV6-1 and TRBJ1-4, with D possibly matching TRBD1 (6 bases). V gave up 9 bases and J gave up 3 bases, with 8 bases separating them. Per germline, CDR1 MNHNS and CDR2 SASEGT. The CDR3 is made up of 12 amino acids.

This rearrangement joins TRBV27 to TRBJ2-1; TRBD2 aligns across 11 bases. The CDR3 runs to 16 residues. Germline values: CDR1 MNHEY, CDR2 SMNVEV (reference sequence). With 5 bases clipped from V and 2 bases from J, the junction kept 5 bases outside the gene matches. Here the CDR3 reads CASSQWTSGPYNEQFF. The CDR3 nucleotides read TGTGCCAGCAGTCAGTGGACTAGCGGGCCCTACAATGAGCAGTTCTTC.